This entry describes one TCR beta chain. This sample stems from a study of blood T cell repertoires in COVID-19. Study at large: Some COVID-19 samples were acute and others convalescent; all came from the United States, Italy and Spain.

The CDR3 extends over 17 amino acids. Looked up from germline, CDR1 is ENHRY and CDR2 is SYGVKD. The V and J ends lost 8 bases and 1 base, in that order; junction bases with no gene match: 6. Here immunoSEQ multiplex PCR was the method, and the copy in TCRdb shows in-frame clones only, minus some. The sample has 90,000 to 150,000 clones; 85% to 90% are singletons. Sequenced: peripheral blood. This sequence originates from a woman aged 50 to 65 with acute or convalescent COVID-19. The chain links TRBV10-3 to TRBJ2-6; the match to TRBD1 covers 12 bases. CDR3 sequence reads: CAIAPGQGASGANVLTF. CDR3 nucleotide sequence: TGTGCCATCGCACCGGGACAGGGGGCTTCTGGGGCCAACGTCCTGACTTTC.